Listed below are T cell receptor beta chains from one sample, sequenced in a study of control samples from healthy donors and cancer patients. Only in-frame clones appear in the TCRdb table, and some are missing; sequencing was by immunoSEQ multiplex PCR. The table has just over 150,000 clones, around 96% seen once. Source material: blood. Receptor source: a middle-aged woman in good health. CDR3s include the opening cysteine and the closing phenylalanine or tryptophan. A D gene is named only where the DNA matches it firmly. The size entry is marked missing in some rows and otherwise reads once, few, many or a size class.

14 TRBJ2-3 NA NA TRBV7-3 CASSLGGPTDTQYF TGTGCCAGCAGCTTAGGGGGTCCGACAGATACGCAGTATTTT
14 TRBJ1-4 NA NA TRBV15 CATSRDRADEKLFF TGTGCCACCAGCAGAGATAGGGCAGATGAAAAACTGTTTTTT
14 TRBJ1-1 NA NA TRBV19 CASEDIGGYTEAFF TGTGCCAGCGAGGACATTGGGGGTTACACTGAAGCTTTCTTT
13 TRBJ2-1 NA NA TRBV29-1 CSVDTFFYNEQFF TGCAGCGTTGATACGTTCTTTTACAATGAGCAGTTCTTC
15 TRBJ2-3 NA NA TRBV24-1 CATSDSPGGPDTQYF TGTGCCACCAGTGACTCGCCTGGGGGGCCAGATACGCAGTATTTT
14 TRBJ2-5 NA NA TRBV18 CASSTGTPRETQYF TGTGCCAGCTCAACAGGGACACCTCGGGAGACCCAGTACTTC
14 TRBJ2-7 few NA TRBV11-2 CASSLRQGTYEQYF TGTGCCAGCAGCTTACGGCAGGGAACCTACGAGCAGTACTTC
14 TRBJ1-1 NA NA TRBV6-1 CASSETVRAREAFF TGTGCCAGCAGTGAAACGGTGCGGGCTAGGGAAGCTTTCTTT
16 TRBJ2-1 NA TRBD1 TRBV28 CASSLSTGSSYNEQFF TGTGCCAGCAGTTTATCGACAGGGAGCTCCTACAATGAGCAGTTCTTC
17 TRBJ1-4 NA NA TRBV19 CASSSPAGGATNEKLFF TGTGCCAGTAGTAGCCCCGCCGGGGGTGCAACTAATGAAAAACTGTTTTTT
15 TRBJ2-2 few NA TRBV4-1 CASSQRTTLTGELFF TGCGCCAGCAGCCAAAGAACAACTTTGACCGGGGAGCTGTTTTTT
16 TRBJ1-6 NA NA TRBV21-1 CASSKVSDRGNSPLHF TGTGCCAGCAGCAAAGTCTCCGACAGGGGGAATTCACCCCTCCACTTT
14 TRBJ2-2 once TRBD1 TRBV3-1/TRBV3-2 CASSGTGAAGELFF TGTGCCAGCAGCGGAACAGGGGCGGCCGGGGAGCTGTTTTTT
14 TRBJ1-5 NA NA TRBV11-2 CASSLGFAHQPQHF TGTGCCAGCAGCTTAGGATTCGCCCATCAGCCCCAGCATTTT
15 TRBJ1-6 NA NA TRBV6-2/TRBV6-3 CASSLAGAGNSPLHF TGTGCCAGCAGTTTAGCAGGGGCTGGGAATTCACCCCTCCACTTT
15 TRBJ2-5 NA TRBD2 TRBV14 CASSPLAGSQETQYF TGTGCCAGCAGCCCACTAGCGGGGAGCCAAGAGACCCAGTACTTC
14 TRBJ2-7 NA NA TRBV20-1 CSASSGTGSYEQYF TGCAGTGCTAGTTCCGGGACTGGATCCTACGAGCAGTACTTC
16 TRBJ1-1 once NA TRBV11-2 CASSLGRERGNTEAFF TGTGCCAGCAGCTTAGGTCGGGAGCGCGGTAATACTGAAGCTTTCTTT
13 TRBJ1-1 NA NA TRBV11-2 CASSLNRDTEAFF TGTGCCAGCAGCTTGAACAGGGATACTGAAGCTTTCTTT
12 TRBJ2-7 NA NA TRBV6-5 CASSWDGYEQYF TGTGCCAGCAGTTGGGACGGCTACGAGCAGTACTTC
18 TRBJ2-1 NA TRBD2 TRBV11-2 CASSLDEVAGAIYNEQFF TGTGCCAGCAGCTTAGATGAGGTAGCGGGGGCGATTTACAATGAGCAGTTCTTC
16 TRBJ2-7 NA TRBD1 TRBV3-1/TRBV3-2 CASSPQPGQGWGEQYF TGTGCCAGCAGCCCTCAACCGGGACAGGGTTGGGGGGAGCAGTACTTC
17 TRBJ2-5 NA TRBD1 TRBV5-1 CASSPLVSDRGTETQYF TGCGCCAGCAGCCCGCTGGTATCGGACAGGGGAACAGAGACCCAGTACTTC
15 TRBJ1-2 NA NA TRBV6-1 CASSEVKSVPYGYTF TGTGCCAGCAGTGAAGTTAAGTCGGTCCCCTATGGCTACACCTTC
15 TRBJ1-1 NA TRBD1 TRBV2 CASSVGQGGNTEAFF TGTGCCAGCAGCGTTGGACAGGGAGGGAACACTGAAGCTTTCTTT
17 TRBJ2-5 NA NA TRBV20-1 CSASFPGTRTEGETQYF TGCAGTGCTAGTTTCCCCGGGACACGGACTGAGGGGGAGACCCAGTACTTC
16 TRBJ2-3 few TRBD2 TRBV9 CASSVGAGEETDTQYF TGTGCCAGCAGCGTAGGGGCGGGAGAGGAGACAGATACGCAGTATTTT
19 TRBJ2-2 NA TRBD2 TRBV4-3 CASSQLIPLAGDDTGELFF TGCGCCAGCAGCCAACTTATACCACTAGCGGGGGACGACACCGGGGAGCTGTTTTTT
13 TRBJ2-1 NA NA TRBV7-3 CASSFRRGDEQFF TGTGCCAGCAGCTTCAGGCGAGGCGATGAGCAGTTCTTC
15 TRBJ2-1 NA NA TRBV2 CASSEAGGTYNEQFF TGTGCCAGCAGTGAAGCGGGTGGGACCTACAATGAGCAGTTCTTC
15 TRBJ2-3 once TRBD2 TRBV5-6 CASSLLAGGTDTQYF TGTGCCAGCAGCTTGCTAGCGGGGGGGACTGATACGCAGTATTTT
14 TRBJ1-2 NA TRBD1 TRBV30 CAWRRGTGFHGYTF TGTGCCTGGAGGAGGGGGACAGGGTTTCATGGCTACACCTTC
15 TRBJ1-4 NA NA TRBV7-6 CASSLNGAINEKLFF TGTGCCAGCAGCCTTAACGGGGCGATTAATGAAAAACTGTTTTTT
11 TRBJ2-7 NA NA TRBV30 CAWSQLSEQYF TGTGCCTGGAGTCAACTGAGCGAGCAGTACTTC
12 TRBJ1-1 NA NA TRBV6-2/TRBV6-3 CASSYSINGAFF TGTGCCAGCAGTTACTCGATTAATGGAGCTTTCTTT
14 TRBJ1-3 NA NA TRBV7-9 CASRRVEFGNTIYF TGTGCCAGCAGAAGAGTCGAATTTGGAAACACCATATATTTT
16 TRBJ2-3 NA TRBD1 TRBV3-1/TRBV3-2 CASRLLYTGGNDTQYF TGTGCCAGCAGACTTCTATACACAGGGGGCAATGATACGCAGTATTTT
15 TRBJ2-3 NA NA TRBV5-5 CASSLGGRATDTQYF TGTGCCAGCAGCTTGGGGGGCCGAGCCACAGATACGCAGTATTTT
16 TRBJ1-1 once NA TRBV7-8 CASSLERGRRMAEAFF TGTGCCAGCAGCTTAGAACGAGGGCGCAGAATGGCTGAAGCTTTCTTT
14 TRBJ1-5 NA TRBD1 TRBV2 CASSPQGANQPQHF TGTGCCAGCAGTCCACAGGGGGCAAATCAGCCCCAGCATTTT
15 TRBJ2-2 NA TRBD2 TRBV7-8 CASSRGTSGNGELFF TGTGCCAGCAGCCGAGGGACTAGCGGGAACGGGGAGCTGTTTTTT
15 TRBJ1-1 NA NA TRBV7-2 CASSLRVGPNTEAFF TGTGCCAGCAGCCTAAGAGTGGGACCGAACACTGAAGCTTTCTTT
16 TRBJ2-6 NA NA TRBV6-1 CASSETVFAGANVLTF TGTGCCAGCAGTGAAACAGTTTTCGCTGGGGCCAACGTCCTGACTTTC
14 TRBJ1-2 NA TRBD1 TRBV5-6 CASSLRQGTYGYTF TGTGCCAGCAGCCTCCGACAGGGTACCTATGGCTACACCTTC
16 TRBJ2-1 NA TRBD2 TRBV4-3 CASSQGAGVIHNEQFF TGCGCCAGCAGCCAAGGGGCGGGAGTGATCCACAATGAGCAGTTCTTC
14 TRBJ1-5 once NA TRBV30 CAWSVVQMGQPQHF TGTGCCTGGAGTGTGGTCCAGATGGGTCAGCCCCAGCATTTT
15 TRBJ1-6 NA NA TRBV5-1 CASSLDGGLNSPLHF TGCGCCAGCAGCTTGGATGGGGGTTTGAATTCACCCCTCCACTTT
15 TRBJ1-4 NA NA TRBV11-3 CASSFGGPTQEKLFF TGTGCCAGCAGCTTCGGGGGCCCCACCCAAGAAAAACTGTTTTTT
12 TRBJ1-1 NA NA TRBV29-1 CSVQLWSTEAFF TGCAGCGTTCAGTTGTGGAGCACTGAAGCTTTCTTT
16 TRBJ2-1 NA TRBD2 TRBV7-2 CASSLGGTSSYNEQFF TGTGCCAGCAGCTTAGGTGGGACTAGCAGTTACAATGAGCAGTTCTTC
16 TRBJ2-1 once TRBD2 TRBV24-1 CATSDARAGERDEQFF TGTGCCACCAGTGATGCCCGAGCGGGAGAACGAGATGAGCAGTTCTTC
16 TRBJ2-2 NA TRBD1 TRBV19 CASSLGQGQLAGELFF TGTGCCAGTAGTCTCGGACAGGGTCAGTTAGCCGGGGAGCTGTTTTTT
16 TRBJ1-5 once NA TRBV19 CASSINRQLGNQPQHF TGTGCCAGTAGTATAAATCGGCAGTTGGGCAATCAGCCCCAGCATTTT
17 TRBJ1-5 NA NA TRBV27 CASSLLKSGLNNQPQHF TGTGCCAGCAGTCTGTTAAAATCGGGGCTGAACAATCAGCCCCAGCATTTT